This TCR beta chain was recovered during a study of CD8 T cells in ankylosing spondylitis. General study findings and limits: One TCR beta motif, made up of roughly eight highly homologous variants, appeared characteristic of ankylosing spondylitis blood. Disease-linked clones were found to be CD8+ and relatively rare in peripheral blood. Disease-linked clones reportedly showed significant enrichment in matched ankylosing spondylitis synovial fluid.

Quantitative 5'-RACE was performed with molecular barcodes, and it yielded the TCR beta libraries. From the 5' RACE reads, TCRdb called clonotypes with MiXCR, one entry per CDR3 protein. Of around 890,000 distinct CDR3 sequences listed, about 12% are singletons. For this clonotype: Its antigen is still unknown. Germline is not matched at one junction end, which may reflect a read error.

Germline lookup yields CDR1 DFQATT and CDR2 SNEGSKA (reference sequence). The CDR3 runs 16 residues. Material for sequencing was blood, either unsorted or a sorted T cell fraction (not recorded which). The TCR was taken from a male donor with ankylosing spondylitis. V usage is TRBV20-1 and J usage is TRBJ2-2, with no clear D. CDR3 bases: TGCTGTGCTAGAGATATACGAGGCGGAAACACCGGGGAGCTGTTTTTT. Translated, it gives CCARDIRGGNTGELFF.